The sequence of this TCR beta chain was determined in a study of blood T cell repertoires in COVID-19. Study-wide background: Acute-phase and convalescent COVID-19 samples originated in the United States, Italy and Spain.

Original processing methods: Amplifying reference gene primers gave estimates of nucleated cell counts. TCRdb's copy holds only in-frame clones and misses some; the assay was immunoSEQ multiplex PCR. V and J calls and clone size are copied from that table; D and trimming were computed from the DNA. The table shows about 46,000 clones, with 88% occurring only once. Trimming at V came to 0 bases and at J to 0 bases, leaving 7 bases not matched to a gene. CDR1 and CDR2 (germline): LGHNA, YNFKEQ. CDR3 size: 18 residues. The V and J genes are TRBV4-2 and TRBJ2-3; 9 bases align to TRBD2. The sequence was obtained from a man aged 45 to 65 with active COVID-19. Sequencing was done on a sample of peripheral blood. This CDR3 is CASSQDPAGGLSTDTQYF. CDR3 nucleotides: TGTGCCAGCAGCCAAGACCCAGCGGGGGGCCTTAGCACAGATACGCAGTATTTT.